This is a list of T cell receptor beta chains from one sample in a study of CXCR3-negative and CXCR3-positive naive CD8 T cells. TCRdb reworked the 5' RACE reads into one entry per CDR3 protein, no DNA. The sample table includes 150,000 to 160,000 distinct CDR3 sequences. Sequencing was performed on naive CXCR3+ CD8+ T cells from blood. Receptors were obtained from a human donor in good health. Some clones in this sample may be carry-over from other donors' samples. The CDR3 runs from the conserved cysteine through the conserved F or W. Each record gives: V gene, J gene, CDR3 protein.

V gene: TRBV12-2; J gene: TRBJ1-2; CDR3 protein: CASRLDRFTRGYTF
V gene: TRBV9; J gene: TRBJ1-1; CDR3 protein: CASSPEAGDAEAFF
V gene: TRBV5-6; J gene: TRBJ2-3; CDR3 protein: CASSPGRLLNTQYF
V gene: TRBV27; J gene: TRBJ2-3; CDR3 protein: CASSSSTGGTDTQYF
V gene: TRBV24-1; J gene: TRBJ2-1; CDR3 protein: CATSELRNEQFF
V gene: TRBV12-3/TRBV12-4; J gene: TRBJ2-7; CDR3 protein: CASRDQSYEQYF
V gene: TRBV28; J gene: TRBJ1-5; CDR3 protein: CASSPGIRDRDQPQHF
V gene: TRBV21-1; J gene: TRBJ1-5; CDR3 protein: CASSKGGRTDSNQPQHF
V gene: TRBV28; J gene: TRBJ2-7; CDR3 protein: CASGRQPSQSYEQYF
V gene: TRBV12-3/TRBV12-4; J gene: TRBJ1-1; CDR3 protein: CASSFSRLGTEAFF
V gene: TRBV3-1; J gene: TRBJ2-7; CDR3 protein: CASSQEVQTYEQYF
V gene: TRBV14; J gene: TRBJ2-1; CDR3 protein: CASSPGQGAWNEQFF
V gene: TRBV27; J gene: TRBJ2-7; CDR3 protein: CASSFMNEQYF
V gene: TRBV4-1; J gene: TRBJ2-7; CDR3 protein: CASSQGGSEDEQYF
V gene: TRBV27; J gene: TRBJ2-4; CDR3 protein: CASTSPATGVDIRYF